These T cell receptor beta chains were read from a single sample in a study of blood T cell repertoires in COVID-19. The repertoire was sequenced with immunoSEQ multiplex PCR; TCRdb's copy has only in-frame clones and lacks some. The sample lists under 300,000 clones; roughly nine tenths were seen once. The specimen was peripheral blood. The receptors stem from a man in his 60s who had recovered from COVID-19. The CDR3 runs from the conserved cysteine through the conserved F or W. A D gene is named only where the DNA matches it firmly. The size field is filled for only some rows; it gives once, few, many or a size class.

-,TRBV10-3,15,-,TRBJ1-6,CAISLGGSYNSPLHF,TGTGCCATCAGCCTGGGGGGCTCCTATAATTCACCCCTCCACTTT
-,TRBV30,13,TRBD1,TRBJ1-6,CAWGDRGVPPLHF,TGTGCCTGGGGGGACAGGGGGGTGCCACCCCTCCACTTT
-,TRBV3-1/TRBV3-2,19,TRBD2,TRBJ2-7,CASSQDPGLAGMSSYEQYF,TGTGCCAGCAGCCAAGACCCCGGACTAGCGGGGATGAGCTCCTACGAGCAGTACTTC
once,TRBV5-1,15,-,TRBJ1-2,CASSLEQEGLYGYTF,TGCGCCAGCAGCTTGGAACAGGAGGGACTCTATGGCTACACCTTC
-,TRBV27,13,TRBD1,TRBJ2-2,CASRDRATGELFF,TGTGCCTCCCGGGACAGGGCGACCGGGGAGCTGTTTTTT
-,TRBV19,18,TRBD1,TRBJ1-5,CASTYGGQGSNSNQPQHF,TGTGCCAGTACCTATGGGGGACAGGGATCAAATAGCAATCAGCCCCAGCATTTT
-,TRBV3-1/TRBV3-2,13,-,TRBJ1-1,CASRPQGNTEAFF,TGTGCCAGCAGGCCGCAGGGGAACACTGAAGCTTTCTTT
-,TRBV9,15,-,TRBJ2-1,CASSLTSTLDNEQFF,TGTGCCAGCAGCCTAACTAGTACGTTGGACAATGAGCAGTTCTTC
-,TRBV3-1/TRBV3-2,13,-,TRBJ1-1,CASSVQGSTEAFF,TGTGCCAGCAGCGTACAGGGTTCCACTGAAGCTTTCTTT
-,TRBV29-1,16,-,TRBJ1-1,CSVEQLYRGVNTEAFF,TGCAGCGTTGAGCAGCTCTATCGCGGGGTGAACACTGAAGCTTTCTTT
-,TRBV4-1,17,TRBD1,TRBJ1-4,CASSHRDRTGVREKLFF,TGCGCCAGCAGCCACCGCGACCGGACAGGGGTGCGGGAAAAACTGTTTTTT
-,TRBV14,13,-,TRBJ2-6,CASSSTIANVLTF,TGTGCCAGCAGTTCAACTATAGCCAACGTCCTGACTTTC
-,TRBV3-1/TRBV3-2,18,TRBD2,TRBJ2-5,CASSQDNTRPRERETQYF,TGTGCCAGCAGCCAAGATAATACGAGACCGCGGGAGCGGGAGACCCAGTACTTC
once,TRBV5-1,15,-,TRBJ2-7,CASSFLRGRSYEQYF,TGCGCCAGCAGCTTTCTGCGGGGACGCTCCTACGAGCAGTACTTC
-,TRBV9,13,-,TRBJ1-1,CASSVGKGPEAFF,TGTGCCAGCAGCGTAGGGAAGGGGCCTGAAGCTTTCTTT
-,TRBV19,14,-,TRBJ1-6,CASSEPPRQSPLHF,TGTGCCAGTAGTGAGCCACCCCGACAGTCACCCCTCCACTTT
many,TRBV6-2/TRBV6-3,17,-,TRBJ2-6,CASSYVLGGSGANVLTF,TGTGCCAGCAGTTACGTGTTAGGGGGCTCTGGGGCCAACGTCCTGACTTTC
-,TRBV19,12,-,TRBJ1-2,CASSQTGYGYTF,TGTGCCAGTAGTCAAACAGGATATGGCTACACCTTC
-,TRBV3-1/TRBV3-2,16,TRBD2,TRBJ2-5,CASSPMAGGVGETQYF,TGTGCCAGCAGCCCGATGGCCGGGGGGGTGGGGGAGACCCAGTACTTC
-,TRBV3-1/TRBV3-2,12,-,TRBJ2-7,CASSHGGYEQYF,TGTGCCAGCAGCCACGGCGGGTACGAGCAGTACTTC
-,TRBV13,16,TRBD1,TRBJ1-2,CASSDGQGRANYGYTF,TGTGCCAGCAGCGACGGACAGGGCCGAGCTAACTATGGCTACACCTTC
-,TRBV18,13,-,TRBJ1-1,CASSPGASTEAFF,TGTGCCAGCTCACCAGGGGCGAGCACTGAAGCTTTCTTT
-,TRBV6-1,15,TRBD1,TRBJ2-2,CASSDGQGADGELFF,TGTGCCAGCAGTGACGGCCAGGGGGCGGACGGGGAGCTGTTTTTT
-,TRBV30,14,-,TRBJ2-6,CAWSPGSGANVLTF,TGTGCCTGGAGCCCAGGGTCTGGGGCCAACGTCCTGACTTTC
once,TRBV2,17,-,TRBJ2-3,CASGHRSTGGSTDTQYF,TGTGCCAGCGGCCACCGCTCGACAGGCGGAAGCACAGATACGCAGTATTTT
-,TRBV5-5,13,TRBD2,TRBJ2-7,CASSRGEAYEQYF,TGTGCCAGCAGCCGGGGGGAGGCCTACGAGCAGTACTTC
-,TRBV24-1,17,TRBD1,TRBJ2-5,CATSDLKQGAIRETQYF,TGTGCCACCAGTGACCTAAAACAGGGGGCGATTCGGGAGACCCAGTACTTC
-,TRBV12-3/TRBV12-4,13,-,TRBJ1-1,CATAPFRGTEAFF,TGTGCCACCGCCCCTTTCCGGGGCACTGAAGCTTTCTTT
few,TRBV5-1,13,-,TRBJ1-2,CASSLRQEYGYTF,TGCGCCAGCAGCTTGAGGCAGGAATATGGCTACACCTTC
-,TRBV7-8,11,-,TRBJ2-7,CASSLIDEQYF,TGTGCCAGCAGCCTTATCGACGAGCAGTACTTC
-,TRBV25-1,12,-,TRBJ1-2,CASRGLPYGYTF,TGTGCCAGCAGGGGACTCCCCTATGGCTACACCTTC
-,TRBV11-2,18,-,TRBJ1-6,CASSPRGAGESRNSPLHF,TGTGCCAGCAGCCCGCGGGGGGCGGGTGAGTCGCGGAATTCACCCCTCCACTTT
few,TRBV21-1,16,-,TRBJ2-3,CASSNPCGMGTDTQYF,TGTGCCAGCAGCAACCCATGCGGAATGGGCACAGATACGCAGTATTTT